Shown below are 5 T cell receptor beta chains from a single sample sequenced in a study of blood T cell repertoires in COVID-19. Libraries were prepared by immunoSEQ multiplex PCR; TCRdb keeps only in-frame clonotypes and omits some of them. Of under 250,000 clones in the sample, about 83% were seen once. The sequenced sample was peripheral blood. These receptors were collected from a man aged 35 to 55 with active or convalescent COVID-19.

V and J are TRBV18 and TRBJ2-1; D is perhaps TRBD2 (5 bases). Trimming took 2 bases from V and 10 from J, leaving 6 bases between them. The CDR3 consists of 11 residues. Germline CDR1 and CDR2: KGHSH and LQKENI. The CDR3, as DNA: TGTGCCAGCTCACCAACGGGAGAGCAGTTCTTC. Its protein is CASSPTGEQFF.

The rearrangement uses TRBV9 and TRBJ1-3; 10 bases match TRBD1. There are 16 residues in the CDR3. V gave up 4 bases and J gave up 2 bases; unmatched junction bases: 6. Looked up from germline, CDR1 is SGDLS and CDR2 is YYNGEE. CDR3 in DNA: TGTGCCAGCAGCCCGGGACAGGGGAGGCCTGGAAACACCATATATTTT. Residues: CASSPGQGRPGNTIYF. Using reference TRBV9 and TRBJ1-3 for the parts outside the CDR3, the full variable domain is DSGVTQTPKHLITATGQRVTLRCSPRSGDLSVYWYQQSLDQGLQFLIQYYNGEERAKGNILERFSAQQFPDLHSELNLSSLELGDSALYFCASSPGQGRPGNTIYFGEGSWLTVV.

The CDR3 DNA follows: TGTGCCAGCAGGCCAGGCGGCACAGATACGCAGTATTTT. This codes for CASRPGGTDTQYF. The chain uses TRBV7-9 and TRBJ2-3; D unclear. Germline CDR1 and CDR2: SEHNR and FQNEAQ (reference sequence). CDR3 length equals 13 residues. V shed 6 bases and J shed 1 base, with 8 bases lying between them. Supplemented by reference TRBV7-9 and TRBJ2-3, the full variable domain reads DTGVSQNPRHKITKRGQNVTFRCDPISEHNRLYWYRQTLGQGPEFLTYFQNEAQLEKSRLLSDRFSAERPKGSFSTLEIQRTEQGDSAMYLCASRPGGTDTQYFGPGTRLTVL.

This rearrangement joins TRBV3-1 (or the pseudogene TRBV3-2) to TRBJ1-5; D possibly corresponds to TRBD1 (5 bases). Germline lookup yields CDR1 LGHDT and CDR2 YNNKEL (reference sequence). Trimming removed 8 bases at V and 0 bases at J, with 8 bases between. The CDR3 totals 13 residues. CDR3: CASGGGSNQPQHF. The CDR3 DNA is TGTGCCAGCGGGGGAGGTAGCAATCAGCCCCAGCATTTT.

J is TRBJ1-5 and V is TRBV18, with TRBD1 identical over 9 bases. The J segment lost 7 bases and the V segment lost 2 bases, leaving 6 bases of the junction unmatched. The CDR3 runs 15 residues. CDR1 KGHSH and CDR2 LQKENI come from the germline V gene. DNA for the CDR3: TGTGCCAGCTCACCAGGGACAGGGACGACGCAGCCCCAGCATTTT. As protein: CASSPGTGTTQPQHF.